This T cell receptor beta chain derives from a study of CD8+ T cells in alopecia areata (dated by TCRdb to the late 2010s). Background for the entire study: The treated patients, all with moderate-to-severe alopecia areata, were enrolled in an open-label pilot trial of oral tofacitinib given at 5 to 10 mg twice daily. Patients stayed on tofacitinib for 6 to 18 months and then had 6 months of follow-up off drug so that delayed response and recurrence could be assessed. In treated patients, disease severity was measured using the SALT score, which gives the percentage of scalp surface area affected. To study T cell clonal expansion in alopecia areata, the researchers applied high-throughput TCRbeta sequencing to both the C3H/HeJ mouse model and human patients. On the human side, TCRbeta sequencing was run on scalp tissue and on sorted CD4+ and CD8+ peripheral blood T cells from healthy controls and from alopecia areata patients with either patchy or totalis/universalis disease. Patients on tofacitinib were biopsied at baseline and after 4 and 24 weeks of treatment, and several of the patients also had a later scalp biopsy. Scalp clonality was compared across normal scalp (n=4), patchy alopecia areata scalp (n=8), and alopecia totalis/universalis scalp (n=8). RNA was obtained with the PAXgene miRNA kit for fixed scalp, the miRNeasy kit for PBMCs, and the RNeasy kit for mouse skin. Amplification of TCRbeta CDR3 regions was done by immunoSEQ multiplex PCR using 35 Vbeta forward primers and 13 Jbeta reverse primers.

The study at large found these results: Many expanded lesional clones persisted in scalp and blood during tofacitinib treatment, which may partly explain relapse after stopping treatment. Shared TCR sequences between patients were less evident than in mice, which may be partly attributable to HLA diversity in the patient population. Because the treated cohort was small and had just a single nonresponder, larger studies are needed to establish links between baseline CD8+ expansion and response. With tofacitinib, both scalp clonality and the number of expanded CD8+ clones among the top 100 scalp clones went down significantly. Unlike mouse skin, where gammadelta T cells dominate, normal human skin contains resident alphabeta T cells that get sequenced too, which complicates analysis of the scalp TCR repertoire. Compared with normal scalp, lesional scalp, particularly in alopecia totalis/universalis, had higher clonality and more expanded CD8+ clones, which suggests antigenic drive.

The CDR3 spans 14 residues, from the cysteine through the phenylalanine. Only the CDR3 DNA is retained, 42 bases long and in frame from the first base. Looking up the germline V gene yields CDR1 MGHRA and CDR2 YSYEKL. V is shortened by 2 bases, J by 3 bases, and the region joining them spans 7 bases. As for this clone: This clone's antigen is unknown. Within one base of it there is no much larger clone, and no base qualities were kept.

The time point label, read with the paper, signifies: less than 30 weeks on oral tofacitinib. Read against the paper, the sample's treatment or condition label means: oral pan-JAK inhibitor, 5-10 mg twice daily. From alopecia areata patients, peripheral blood was collected along with lesional scalp punch biopsies. PBMCs were separated by density centrifugation and stained for CD3, CD4 and CD8, after which CD4+ and CD8+ T cells were sorted on a FACSAria. The library came from the immunoSEQ multiplex PCR assay. To provide template for TCR sequencing, every sample had RNA extracted and reverse transcribed into cDNA. First-strand cDNA was synthesized with SuperScript III using a 2:1 mix of oligo-dT and random hexamers. A synthetic immune receptor repertoire was used to assess amplification bias, and residual bias was removed computationally. In the source study's methods: After raw reads were preprocessed to remove errors, the CDR3 was defined following IMGT conventions as running from the conserved cysteine to phenylalanine. Clonality was computed as 1 minus the Shannon entropy, with the entropy normalized by log2 of the number of productive unique TCRs. CD4 or CD8 identity of scalp clones was inferred by cross-referencing scalp TCRbeta sequences with sorted blood CD4 and CD8 repertoires. TCRdb limited this immuneACCESS table to in-frame rearrangements with V and J called. A share of clones is missing; checked studies link under half to unresolved V genes, and the rest is unexplained. V, J and clone size derive from that table, while D and trimming were established from the DNA sequence. This sample has some 100,000 clones in its table, and about 44% of those were observed once. Together, the top ten hold roughly 18% of the sample.

Material: CD8+ T cells sorted from blood, obtained at week 24, from a patient treated with tofacitinib. The chain is assembled from TRBV4-1 and TRBJ2-2; no confident D gene assignment can be made. This TCR was recovered from a human donor with alopecia areata. The CDR3 corresponds to CASSQLQDTGELFF. The nucleotides are TGCGCCAGCAGCCAACTGCAGGACACCGGGGAGCTGTTTTTT.